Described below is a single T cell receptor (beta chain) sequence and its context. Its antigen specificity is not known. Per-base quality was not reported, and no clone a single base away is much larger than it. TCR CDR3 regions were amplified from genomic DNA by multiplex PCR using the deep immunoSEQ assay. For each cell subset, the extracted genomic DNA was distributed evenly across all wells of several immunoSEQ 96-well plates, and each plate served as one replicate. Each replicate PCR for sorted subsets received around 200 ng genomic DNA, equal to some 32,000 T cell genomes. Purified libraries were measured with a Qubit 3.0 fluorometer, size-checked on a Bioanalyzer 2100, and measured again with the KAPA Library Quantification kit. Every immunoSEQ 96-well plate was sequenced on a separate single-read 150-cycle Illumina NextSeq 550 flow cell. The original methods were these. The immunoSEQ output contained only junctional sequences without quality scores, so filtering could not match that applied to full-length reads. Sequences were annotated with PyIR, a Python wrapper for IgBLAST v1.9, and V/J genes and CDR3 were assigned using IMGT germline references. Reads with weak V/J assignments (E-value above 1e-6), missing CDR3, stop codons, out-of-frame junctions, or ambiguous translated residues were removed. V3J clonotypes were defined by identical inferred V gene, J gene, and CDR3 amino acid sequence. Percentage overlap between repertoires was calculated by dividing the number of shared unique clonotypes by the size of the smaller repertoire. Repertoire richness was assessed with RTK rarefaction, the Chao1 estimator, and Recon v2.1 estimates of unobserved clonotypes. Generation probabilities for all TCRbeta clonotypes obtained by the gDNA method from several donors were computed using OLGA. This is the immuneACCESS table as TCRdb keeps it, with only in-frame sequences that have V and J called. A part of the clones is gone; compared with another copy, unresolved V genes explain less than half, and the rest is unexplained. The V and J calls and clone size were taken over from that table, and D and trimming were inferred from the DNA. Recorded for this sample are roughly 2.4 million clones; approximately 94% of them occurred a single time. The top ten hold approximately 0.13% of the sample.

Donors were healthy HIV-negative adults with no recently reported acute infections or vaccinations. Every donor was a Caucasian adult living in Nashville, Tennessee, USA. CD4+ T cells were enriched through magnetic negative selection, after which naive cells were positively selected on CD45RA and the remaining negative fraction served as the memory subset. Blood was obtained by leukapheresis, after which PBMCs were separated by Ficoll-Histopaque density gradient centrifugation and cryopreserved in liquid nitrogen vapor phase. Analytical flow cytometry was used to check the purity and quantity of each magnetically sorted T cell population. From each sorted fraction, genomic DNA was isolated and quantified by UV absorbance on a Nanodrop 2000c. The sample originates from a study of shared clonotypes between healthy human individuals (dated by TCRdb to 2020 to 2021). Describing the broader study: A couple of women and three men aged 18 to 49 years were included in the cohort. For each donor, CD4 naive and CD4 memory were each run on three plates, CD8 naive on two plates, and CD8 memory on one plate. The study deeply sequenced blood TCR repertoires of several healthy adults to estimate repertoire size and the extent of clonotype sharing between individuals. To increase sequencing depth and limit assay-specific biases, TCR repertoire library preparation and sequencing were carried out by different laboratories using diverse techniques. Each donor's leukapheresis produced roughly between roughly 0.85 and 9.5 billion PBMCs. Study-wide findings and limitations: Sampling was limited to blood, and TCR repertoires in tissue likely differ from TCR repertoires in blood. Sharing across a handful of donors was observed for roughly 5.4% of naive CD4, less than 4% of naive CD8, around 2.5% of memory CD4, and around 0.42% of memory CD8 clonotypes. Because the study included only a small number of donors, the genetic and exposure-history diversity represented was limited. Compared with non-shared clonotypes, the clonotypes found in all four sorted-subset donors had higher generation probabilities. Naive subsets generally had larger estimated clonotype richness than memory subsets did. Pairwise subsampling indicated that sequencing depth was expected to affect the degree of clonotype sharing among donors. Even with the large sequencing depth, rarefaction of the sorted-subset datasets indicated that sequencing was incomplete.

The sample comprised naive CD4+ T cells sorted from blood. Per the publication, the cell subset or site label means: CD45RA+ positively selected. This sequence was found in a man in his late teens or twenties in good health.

Here the CDR3 is given as CASSTGLALSTDTQYF. The DNA reads TGTGCCAGCAGCACGGGACTAGCCTTAAGCACAGATACGCAGTATTTT. This chain is built from TRBV9 and TRBJ2-3; 9 of the junction bases match TRBD2. Measured from the cysteine to the phenylalanine, the CDR3 is 16 residues long. CDR3 DNA only is kept here, 48 bases in frame from base 1. CDR1 SGDLS and CDR2 YYNGEE are derived from the germline V gene. The junction shows trimming of 4 bases on V and 0 bases on J, and the gene matches do not reach 6 bases of it. When the CDR3 is completed using the reference TRBV9 and TRBJ2-3 genes on either side, the full variable domain is DSGVTQTPKHLITATGQRVTLRCSPRSGDLSVYWYQQSLDQGLQFLIQYYNGEERAKGNILERFSAQQFPDLHSELNLSSLELGDSALYFCASSTGLALSTDTQYFGPGTRLTVL.